This T cell receptor beta chain comes out of a study of identical twins. This CDR3 has 18 residues. V was clipped by 1 base and J by 7 bases; unmatched bases: 13. This clonotype was found many times. TCRdb itself ran the 5' RACE reads through MiXCR, one entry per CDR3 protein. The sample shows roughly 710,000 distinct CDR3 sequences, 5.5% to 7.5% of them seen only once. The chain has TRBV12-3 or TRBV12-4 and TRBJ2-1; 10 bases map to TRBD2. The clonotype was recovered from a young man in good health. Sequencing was carried out using naive T cells sorted from blood. The CDR3 DNA follows: TGTGCCAGCAGTTTAGAGTGGGGGGCCAGCGGGAGGGGGAATGAGCAGTTCTTC. Protein product: CASSLEWGASGRGNEQFF.